The clone carrying this T cell receptor (beta chain) showed up many times. Trimming cost V 8 bases and J 3 bases, with 17 bases left between them. The CDR3 has 14 amino acids. Germline values: CDR1 SEHNR, CDR2 FQNEAQ (reference sequence). The data stem from a study of metastatic and nonmetastatic thyroid tumors. Each patient came to thyroid surgery without any prior treatment (of any kind). MiXCR reprocessed the PCR reads for TCRdb. The sample has 30,000 to 40,000 clones, roughly 22% seen once. V gene TRBV7-9 combines with J gene TRBJ2-7, with D possibly being TRBD1 (5 bases). Sequencing was carried out using tumor tissue. The receptor was derived from a male donor with papillary thyroid cancer or a benign thyroid nodule (not recorded which). Some clones in this sample may be carry-over from other donors' samples. In nucleotides, the CDR3 is TGTGCCAGCGCGCTGCCCGGACAAAGCTACGAGCAGTACTTC. Translation: CASALPGQSYEQYF.